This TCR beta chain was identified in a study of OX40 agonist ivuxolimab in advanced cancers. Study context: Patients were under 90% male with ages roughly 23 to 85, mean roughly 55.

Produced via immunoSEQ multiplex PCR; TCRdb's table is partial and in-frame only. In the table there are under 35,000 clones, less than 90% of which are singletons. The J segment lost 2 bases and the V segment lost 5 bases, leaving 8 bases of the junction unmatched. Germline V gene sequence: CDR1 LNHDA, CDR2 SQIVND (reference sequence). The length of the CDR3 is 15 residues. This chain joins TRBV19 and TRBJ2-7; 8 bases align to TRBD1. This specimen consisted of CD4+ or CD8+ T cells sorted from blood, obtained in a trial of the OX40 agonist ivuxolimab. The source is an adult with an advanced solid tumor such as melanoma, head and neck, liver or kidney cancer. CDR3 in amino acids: CASSPRDRPPYEQYF. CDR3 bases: TGTGCCAGTAGTCCCCGGGACAGGCCCCCCTACGAGCAGTACTTC.